A selection of T cell receptor beta chains follows, all from one sample in a study of blood T cell repertoires in COVID-19. The repertoire was sequenced with immunoSEQ multiplex PCR; TCRdb's copy has only in-frame clones and lacks some. The sample has just over 60,000 clones, around four fifths seen once. The sample consisted of peripheral blood. The receptor set was obtained from a woman of 80 years or more with active or convalescent COVID-19. Each CDR3 is given with its conserved first and last residue. A D gene is named only where the DNA matches it firmly. Only some rows state a clone size, as once, few, many or a class for expanded clones.

TGTGCCAGCAGCCAAGTTGGAGGACACACTGAAGCTTTCTTT	CASSQVGGHTEAFF	NA	TRBV3-1/TRBV3-2	NA	TRBJ1-1
TGTGCCAGCAGCTTGGAGGGGTTGGCAGATACGCAGTATTTT	CASSLEGLADTQYF	NA	TRBV5-6	NA	TRBJ2-3
TGTGCCAGCAGTGAATGGGGGTGGACAGGGAGAGAGACCCAGTACTTC	CASSEWGWTGRETQYF	NA	TRBV25-1	TRBD1	TRBJ2-5
TGTGCCAGCAGTGGCCCCGGGGGTATGAACACTGAAGCTTTCTTT	CASSGPGGMNTEAFF	NA	TRBV25-1	NA	TRBJ1-1
TGTGCCAGCAGCTTAGTAAATAAAGAGACCCAGTACTTC	CASSLVNKETQYF	NA	TRBV11-3	NA	TRBJ2-5
TGTGCCAGCAGTTCAACAGATACGCAGTATTTT	CASSSTDTQYF	NA	TRBV12-3/TRBV12-4	NA	TRBJ2-3
TGTGCCAGCAGCCTGGGACAGGGCCCCTTCTATGGCTACACCTTC	CASSLGQGPFYGYTF	few	TRBV11-3	TRBD1	TRBJ1-2
TGCAGCGTTGAAGAAGGGGCGCGGTACGAGCAGTACTTC	CSVEEGARYEQYF	NA	TRBV29-1	NA	TRBJ2-7
TGTGCCAGCAGCCAGATGACTAGTTCCGGTGAGCAGTTCTTC	CASSQMTSSGEQFF	NA	TRBV3-1/TRBV3-2	NA	TRBJ2-1
TGTGCCAGCAGTCCCGGGACAGAAGATCAGCCCCAGCATTTT	CASSPGTEDQPQHF	few	TRBV6-5	TRBD1	TRBJ1-5
TGTGCCAGCAGTGAAGTAGACAGGGGGCTTGGCTACACCTTC	CASSEVDRGLGYTF	NA	TRBV2	TRBD1	TRBJ1-2
TGTGCCAGCAGCCCTGGGACATCCACTAATGAAAAACTGTTTTTT	CASSPGTSTNEKLFF	NA	TRBV5-6	NA	TRBJ1-4
TGTGCCAGCAGCCAATTAGCGGGGCAAGAGACCCAGTACTTC	CASSQLAGQETQYF	few	TRBV4-2	TRBD2	TRBJ2-5
TGTGCCAGCAGCCAAGAGGACAGCCGAGGAAACACCATATATTTT	CASSQEDSRGNTIYF	NA	TRBV4-2	NA	TRBJ1-3
TGTGCCAGTAGTATAGAGGGACAGGGGGCCTCACCCCTCCACTTT	CASSIEGQGASPLHF	NA	TRBV19	TRBD1	TRBJ1-6
TGTGCCAGCAGCCAAGGGACAGGGAGTTGGGAGACCCAGTACTTC	CASSQGTGSWETQYF	NA	TRBV11-2	TRBD1	TRBJ2-5
TGTGCCAGCAGCTTTGATATGTCACGGAGGCCGAACGAGCAGTACTTC	CASSFDMSRRPNEQYF	NA	TRBV5-5	NA	TRBJ2-7
TGTGCCACCAGTGCAGGGGGCTACACCGGGGAGCTGTTTTTT	CATSAGGYTGELFF	NA	TRBV24-1	TRBD1	TRBJ2-2
TGTGCCAGCAGCCGCCCCGTTGTCTGGCGGGGGGGAACTAGCACAGATACGCAGTATTTT	CASSRPVVWRGGTSTDTQYF	NA	TRBV6-6	TRBD2	TRBJ2-3
TGTGCCAGCAGCGAACAGGGTCCAAGGAACACTGAAGCTTTCTTT	CASSEQGPRNTEAFF	NA	TRBV2	NA	TRBJ1-1
TGCGCCAGCACAAAGGGGTGGGGCGGGGTGAGGAGCTCCTACAATGAGCAGTTCTTC	CASTKGWGGVRSSYNEQFF	NA	TRBV4-1	NA	TRBJ2-1
TGTGCCACCAGCCCTCTATTAGGGACAGACTATGGCTACACCTTC	CATSPLLGTDYGYTF	NA	TRBV15	TRBD1	TRBJ1-2
TGCGCCAGCACCTCGGACAGAACCGGGGAGCTGTTTTTT	CASTSDRTGELFF	NA	TRBV5-1	NA	TRBJ2-2
TGTGCCAGCAGCCGTGACTTCGGGAACACTGAAGCTTTCTTT	CASSRDFGNTEAFF	NA	TRBV6-6	NA	TRBJ1-1
TGTGCCAGCAGCTTAAGGGTTGGGGACAGCTTACTGTTTTTT	CASSLRVGDSLLFF	few	TRBV7-2	TRBD1	TRBJ1-4
TGTGCCAGTCGGCGGGACAGGAACACCGGGGAGCTGTTTTTT	CASRRDRNTGELFF	few	TRBV19	NA	TRBJ2-2
TGTGCCAGCAGCCAAGCGAAAGGGGGTACGCAGTATTTT	CASSQAKGGTQYF	NA	TRBV5-8	NA	TRBJ2-3
TGTGCCAGCAGAGAAACAGGGATTTATGGCTACACCTTC	CASRETGIYGYTF	NA	TRBV6-1	NA	TRBJ1-2
TGTGCCAGCAGCCTTAGCGGGGGGGCCACCACAGATACGCAGTATTTT	CASSLSGGATTDTQYF	NA	TRBV5-4	TRBD2	TRBJ2-3
TGTGCCAGCAGCGACCCGACAGGGTACAATGAGCAGTTCTTC	CASSDPTGYNEQFF	NA	TRBV2	TRBD1	TRBJ2-1
TGCGCCAGCAGCCTGCTACTAGACCCCCATGAGCAGTTCTTC	CASSLLLDPHEQFF	NA	TRBV5-1	NA	TRBJ2-1
TGTGCCAGCAGCTCCACAAGGGGGTATGCTAATGAAAAACTGTTTTTT	CASSSTRGYANEKLFF	NA	TRBV7-2	NA	TRBJ1-4
TGCAGCGTTGAAGAGGGACTAGCGGGATATGAGCAGTTCTTC	CSVEEGLAGYEQFF	NA	TRBV29-1	TRBD2	TRBJ2-1
TGCGCCAGCAGCGACCGGGGACAAGGAAGTAGATCACCCCTCCACTTT	CASSDRGQGSRSPLHF	NA	TRBV5-1	NA	TRBJ1-6
TGTGCCAGTAGCGGGAGGGAAAAACTGTTTTTT	CASSGREKLFF	NA	TRBV19	NA	TRBJ1-4
TGTGCCAGCAGCCTAGCGTGGGGGAACTATGGCTACACCTTC	CASSLAWGNYGYTF	NA	TRBV5-5	NA	TRBJ1-2
TGTGCCAGCTCACTGCCGGGACAGGGCAATGAAAAACTGTTTTTT	CASSLPGQGNEKLFF	few	TRBV18	TRBD1	TRBJ1-4
TGTGCCAGCACTTCTGCGGGAGAGACCCAGTACTTC	CASTSAGETQYF	NA	TRBV2	NA	TRBJ2-5
TGTGCCAGCAGGGACAGGGCCAATCAGCCCCAGCATTTT	CASRDRANQPQHF	NA	TRBV6-5	TRBD1	TRBJ1-5
TGCGCCAGCAGCCCCGGACAGAGGACGGGTGAGCAGTACTTC	CASSPGQRTGEQYF	once	TRBV5-1	NA	TRBJ2-7
TGTGCCAGCAGTTTAGAGAGTGAGGAAAGAGCTTTCTTT	CASSLESEERAFF	NA	TRBV12-3/TRBV12-4	NA	TRBJ1-1
TGTGCCAGCAGCCAACAGGGGCTAAGTATTTCACCCCTCCACTTT	CASSQQGLSISPLHF	NA	TRBV14	NA	TRBJ1-6
TGTGCCAGCAGTGGGGCACAGGGCCGTCACCAAGGCTACACCTTC	CASSGAQGRHQGYTF	NA	TRBV2	NA	TRBJ1-2
TGTGCCAGCAGGTATACACGGGGCTACAATGAGCAGTTCTTC	CASRYTRGYNEQFF	NA	TRBV2	NA	TRBJ2-1
TGTGCCACCAGCAAGCCAACCGGGGGGGTCTATGGCTACACCTTC	CATSKPTGGVYGYTF	few	TRBV15	NA	TRBJ1-2